The entry below describes one TCR beta chain. The sample is drawn from a study of blood T cell repertoires in COVID-19. Study overall: COVID-19 samples collected from the United States, Italy and Spain covered acute and convalescent phases.

Method: immunoSEQ multiplex PCR; TCRdb's copy keeps in-frame clones and lacks some. Among more than 200,000 clones listed, 85% to 90% were seen once. A Seattle source enrolled patients during active infection and followed them longitudinally. Germline CDR1 and CDR2: MDHEN and SYDVKM. The CDR3 has 12 residues. Trimming pared 3 bases from V and 9 bases from J, leaving 12 bases between. The sample taken for sequencing was peripheral blood. The chain is built from TRBV28 and TRBJ2-7; the D is unclear. The sequence came from a man aged 25-45 years with COVID-19, enrolled during active disease. The CDR3 spells CASSLSMNWQYF. The CDR3 region has the DNA TGTGCCAGCAGTTTGAGTATGAATTGGCAGTACTTC.